Listed below are T cell receptor beta chains from one sample, sequenced in a study of cytomegalovirus exposure and HLA in healthy donors. Libraries were prepared by immunoSEQ multiplex PCR; TCRdb keeps only in-frame clonotypes and omits some of them. Found here are some 90,000 clones, about 70% of them singletons; the top ten hold 2.5% to 3.5%. Input material: PBMCs. Source of these receptors: a man in his forties or fifties in good health and CMV-seronegative. CDR3s include the opening cysteine and the closing phenylalanine or tryptophan. The D gene is left open where the match is weak. Some rows mark clone size as missing; the rest say once, few, many or name a class of expanded clone.

size	D	V	J	CDR3	DNA
.	TRBD1	TRBV5-1	TRBJ1-4	CASSLEGTGGYEKLFF	TGCGCCAGCAGCTTGGAGGGGACAGGGGGATATGAAAAACTGTTTTTT
.	TRBD1	TRBV29-1	TRBJ1-2	CSASDRGIYGYTF	TGCAGCGCCTCGGACAGGGGGATCTATGGCTACACCTTC
.	TRBD2	TRBV9	TRBJ2-3	CASSPRGGSTDTQYF	TGTGCCAGCAGCCCGCGGGGGGGGAGTACAGATACGCAGTATTTT
.	.	TRBV12-5	TRBJ1-1	CASGSPSTGTTEAFF	TGTGCTAGTGGTTCACCCTCCACAGGGACCACTGAAGCTTTCTTT
.	TRBD1	TRBV10-3	TRBJ1-1	CAISGDSRLNTEAFF	TGTGCCATCAGCGGGGACAGTCGCTTGAACACTGAAGCTTTCTTT
.	TRBD1	TRBV6-5	TRBJ1-6	CASGRTGLNNSPLHF	TGTGCCAGCGGTCGGACAGGGCTGAATAATTCACCCCTCCACTTT
.	TRBD1	TRBV7-9	TRBJ2-5	CASSSDRVAQETQYF	TGTGCCAGCAGCTCCGACAGGGTGGCCCAAGAGACCCAGTACTTC
.	TRBD1	TRBV25-1	TRBJ1-2	CASSANRGGYTF	TGTGCCAGCAGTGCTAACAGGGGAGGCTACACCTTC
.	.	TRBV27	TRBJ1-5	CASRPDSVSYNQPQHF	TGTGCCAGCAGGCCCGACAGTGTAAGTTACAATCAGCCCCAGCATTTT
.	.	TRBV28	TRBJ1-2	CASIIRSGVHGYTF	TGTGCCAGCATCATTCGCTCGGGGGTACATGGCTACACCTTC
few	.	TRBV7-2	TRBJ2-3	CASSSPQGADTQYF	TGTGCCAGCAGCTCACCACAGGGTGCAGATACGCAGTATTTT
.	.	TRBV7-6	TRBJ1-3	CASSRGPSSGNTIYF	TGTGCCAGCAGCAGAGGCCCTTCCTCTGGAAACACCATATATTTT
.	TRBD1	TRBV27	TRBJ2-1	CASSLGQVGYNEQFF	TGTGCCAGCAGTTTGGGACAGGTCGGCTACAATGAGCAGTTCTTC
.	TRBD2	TRBV4-3	TRBJ2-7	CASSQDGGRGGYEQYF	TGCGCCAGCAGCCAAGACGGAGGGCGGGGGGGCTACGAGCAGTACTTC
.	TRBD1	TRBV27	TRBJ2-7	CASSPQPGQGAHEQYF	TGTGCCAGCAGTCCACAACCGGGACAGGGGGCCCACGAGCAGTACTTC
.	.	TRBV5-1	TRBJ2-5	CASSQQGGETQYF	TGCGCCAGCAGCCAACAGGGAGGGGAGACCCAGTACTTC
.	TRBD2	TRBV30	TRBJ2-7	CAWSHGASGPRGWNEQYF	TGTGCCTGGAGTCACGGGGCTAGCGGGCCCCGCGGGTGGAACGAGCAGTACTTC
.	.	TRBV15	TRBJ2-7	CATSRRTEYEQYF	TGTGCCACCAGCAGAAGGACAGAGTACGAGCAGTACTTC
few	.	TRBV19	TRBJ2-2	CASRDTGELFF	TGTGCCAGTCGAGACACCGGGGAGCTGTTTTTT
.	.	TRBV9	TRBJ1-3	CASSVEPGGGNTIYF	TGTGCCAGCAGCGTAGAACCGGGGGGTGGAAACACCATATATTTT
.	.	TRBV23-1	TRBJ2-7	CASIPLEGGDEQYF	TGCGCCAGCATCCCACTTGAGGGGGGGGACGAGCAGTACTTC
.	TRBD2	TRBV7-9	TRBJ2-4	CASSSTGGLKNIQYF	TGTGCCAGCAGCTCGACGGGGGGGCTGAAAAACATTCAGTACTTC
.	.	TRBV28	TRBJ2-7	CASSLAGRQPSYEQYF	TGTGCCAGCAGTTTAGCGGGACGGCAACCCTCCTACGAGCAGTACTTC
.	TRBD1	TRBV6-1	TRBJ1-2	CASSTQGESVGGYTF	TGTGCCAGCAGTACCCAGGGGGAATCAGTTGGTGGCTACACCTTC
.	TRBD1	TRBV28	TRBJ2-6	CARSNRDRGSRGANVLTF	TGTGCCAGATCAAACCGGGACAGGGGGTCGCGTGGGGCCAACGTCCTGACTTTC
.	TRBD2	TRBV11-3	TRBJ2-1	CASSLRAGGWAQFF	TGTGCCAGCAGCTTACGAGCGGGGGGGTGGGCTCAGTTCTTC
.	.	TRBV7-8	TRBJ2-7	CASSPLRASYEQYF	TGTGCCAGCAGCCCTCTGAGGGCCTCCTACGAGCAGTACTTC
.	TRBD1	TRBV6-1	TRBJ1-2	CASSEGGVPGTVGYTF	TGTGCCAGCAGTGAAGGTGGGGTTCCCGGGACAGTGGGCTACACCTTC
.	TRBD1	TRBV6-1	TRBJ1-2	CASSEGRAGRTGVSGYTF	TGTGCCAGCAGTGAAGGAAGAGCGGGGCGGACAGGGGTGAGTGGCTACACCTTC
.	TRBD2	TRBV4-2	TRBJ2-3	CASSQGGLAGGSTDTQYF	TGTGCCAGCAGCCAAGGAGGGCTAGCGGGGGGAAGCACAGATACGCAGTATTTT
.	.	TRBV9	TRBJ2-1	CASSVAGNEQFF	TGTGCCAGCAGCGTAGCGGGGAATGAGCAGTTCTTC
.	.	TRBV11-3	TRBJ2-1	CASSRGHHEQFF	TGTGCCAGCAGCCGGGGTCACCATGAGCAGTTCTTC
few	.	TRBV11-3	TRBJ2-1	CASSLARPADEQFF	TGTGCCAGCAGCTTAGCTCGACCTGCGGATGAGCAGTTCTTC
.	.	TRBV2	TRBJ2-2	CARTGLTGELFF	TGTGCCAGGACAGGATTGACCGGGGAGCTGTTTTTT
few	TRBD1	TRBV27	TRBJ1-3	CASSPSGQPSSGNTIYF	TGTGCCAGCAGTCCCTCGGGACAGCCGAGCTCTGGAAACACCATATATTTT
.	.	TRBV7-9	TRBJ1-1	CASSLDRVNTEAFF	TGTGCCAGCAGCTTAGACAGGGTGAACACTGAAGCTTTCTTT
.	.	TRBV9	TRBJ1-4	CASSPWDTSSGKLFF	TGTGCCAGCAGCCCATGGGACACCTCTTCGGGAAAACTGTTTTTT
.	TRBD2	TRBV6-1	TRBJ2-7	CASSEALLAGGSYEQYF	TGTGCCAGCAGTGAAGCGCTACTAGCGGGGGGGTCCTACGAGCAGTACTTC
.	.	TRBV7-8	TRBJ2-7	CASSLLQSYEQYF	TGTGCCAGCAGCTTACTTCAGTCCTACGAGCAGTACTTC
.	.	TRBV7-9	TRBJ1-2	CASSFQDTSGGYTF	TGTGCCAGCAGCTTCCAGGACACCTCTGGGGGCTACACCTTC
.	.	TRBV4-2	TRBJ2-5	CASSQGGGQETQYF	TGTGCCAGCAGCCAAGGTGGGGGGCAAGAGACCCAGTACTTC
once	TRBD1	TRBV6-1	TRBJ1-5	CASSSQGGPPHF	TGTGCCAGCAGTTCACAGGGGGGTCCACCGCATTTT
.	.	TRBV27	TRBJ1-1	CASRLVGADTEAFF	TGTGCCAGCAGATTAGTGGGGGCGGACACTGAAGCTTTCTTT
.	.	TRBV27	TRBJ1-4	CASSSQGFFRGKLFF	TGTGCCAGCAGTTCCCAGGGGTTTTTTCGCGGAAAACTGTTTTTT
.	TRBD2	TRBV5-1	TRBJ2-5	CASRVADSISGGKETQYF	TGCGCCAGCAGAGTGGCTGACTCTATATCGGGGGGGAAAGAGACCCAGTACTTC
.	.	TRBV27	TRBJ1-5	CASSHEVGNQPQHF	TGTGCCAGCAGCCACGAGGTAGGCAATCAGCCCCAGCATTTT
.	.	TRBV18	TRBJ1-4	CASSLGSSNEKLFF	TGTGCCAGCTCGCTCGGTAGTTCTAATGAAAAACTGTTTTTT
.	TRBD2	TRBV29-1	TRBJ2-7	CSVKGTSGNHYEQYF	TGCAGCGTAAAGGGGACTAGCGGGAATCACTATGAGCAGTACTTC
.	.	TRBV5-5	TRBJ2-7	CASSLYWRSYEQYF	TGTGCCAGCAGCTTGTACTGGCGGTCCTACGAGCAGTACTTC